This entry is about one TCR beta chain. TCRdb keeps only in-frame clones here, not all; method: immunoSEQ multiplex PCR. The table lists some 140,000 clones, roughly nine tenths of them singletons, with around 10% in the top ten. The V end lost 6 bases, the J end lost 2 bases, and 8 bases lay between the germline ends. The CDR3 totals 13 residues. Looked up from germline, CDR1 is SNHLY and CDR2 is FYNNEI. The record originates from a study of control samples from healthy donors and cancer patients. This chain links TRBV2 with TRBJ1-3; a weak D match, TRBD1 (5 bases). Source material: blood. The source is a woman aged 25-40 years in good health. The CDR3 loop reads CASRWGAGNTIYF. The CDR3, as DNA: TGTGCCAGCAGATGGGGGGCTGGAAACACCATATATTTT.